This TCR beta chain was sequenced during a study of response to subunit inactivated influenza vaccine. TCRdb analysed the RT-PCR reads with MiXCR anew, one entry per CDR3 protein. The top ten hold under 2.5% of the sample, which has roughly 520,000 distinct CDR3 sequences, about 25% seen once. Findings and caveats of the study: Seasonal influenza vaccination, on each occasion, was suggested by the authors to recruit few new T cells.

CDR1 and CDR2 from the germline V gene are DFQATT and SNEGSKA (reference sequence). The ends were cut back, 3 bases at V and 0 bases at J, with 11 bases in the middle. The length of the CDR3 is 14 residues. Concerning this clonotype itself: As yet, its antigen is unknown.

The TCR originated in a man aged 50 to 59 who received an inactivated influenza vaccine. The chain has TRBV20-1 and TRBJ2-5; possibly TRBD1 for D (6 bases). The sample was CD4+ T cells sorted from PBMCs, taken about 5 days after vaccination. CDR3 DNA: TGCAGTGCTAGGACAGGCCCATACCAAGAGACCCAGTACTTC. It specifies CSARTGPYQETQYF.